These T cell receptor beta chains were read from a single sample in a study of T cells in Graves' hyperthyroidism and ophthalmopathy. TCRdb re-analysed the multiplex PCR reads in MiXCR, keeping a single row per CDR3 protein. The data hold roughly 800,000 distinct CDR3 sequences, with approximately 40% observed a single time. The sequenced material came from blood. The receptors were sampled from a man younger than 30 with Graves' hyperthyroidism. Each CDR3 is given with its conserved first and last residue.

V gene,CDR3 protein
TRBV12-3/TRBV12-4,CAMGQANTGELFF
TRBV20-1,CSARGQGRGYEQYF
TRBV9,CASSVEGLGSYEQYF
TRBV7-9,CASGSAGNTEAFF
TRBV10-3,CAISESAAGATYEQYF
TRBV7-8,CASSLGPLDRRAFF
TRBV4-1,CASSQEVLRGEQYF
TRBV12-3/TRBV12-4,CASSYWDRGILNYGYTF
TRBV4-2,CASSQPGSNQPQHF
TRBV7-8,CASSHDRSRQTQYF
TRBV7-2,CASSWRTGRLTAYEQYF
TRBV10-3,CASSRLAGTTYEQYF
TRBV7-2,CASSLAGTSRSEQYF
TRBV5-1,CASSVDSTDTQYF
TRBV7-2,CASSHLAGPPKHHF
TRBV15,CATSRDWGDTGELFF
TRBV7-9,CASSPQETNEKLFF
TRBV7-6,CASSFPLLPKDTGELFF
TRBV6-5,CASSPRRTGRNTEAFF
TRBV2,CASSWQQETQYF
TRBV19,CASSVNRGQETQYF
TRBV7-8,CASSMRTGYGYTF
TRBV7-9,CASSPRQGLGTEAFF
TRBV10-3,CASSEAGTGRYEQYF
TRBV4-1,CASSPGPLTETQYF
TRBV29-1,CSAEMYPPDGDGETQYF
TRBV28,CATVFRDNNQPQHF
TRBV6-5,CASRNTGSNQPQHF
TRBV6-1,CASSYQGSSLDQPQHF
TRBV2,CASSLGGQGEGGQYF
TRBV14,CASSRGPGETQYF
TRBV19,CASTLAANQPQHF
TRBV19,CASRAGQGEGQPQHF
TRBV7-9,CASSYGGVDEQYF
TRBV29-1,CSVVWQLGTHGYTF
TRBV15,CATSRDRLVAEAF
TRBV28,CASSSWTSGSLTYEQYF
TRBV9,CASSEGQNNSPLHF
TRBV11-2,CASSQVDRKYEQYF
TRBV2,CASSAGEVTEAFF